Listed below are T cell receptor beta chains from one sample, sequenced in a study of control samples from healthy donors and cancer patients. Measured with immunoSEQ multiplex PCR; TCRdb has only the in-frame clones, and not every one. This table holds about 58,000 clones, over 75% found once. Sequencing was carried out using PBMCs. The receptors come from a woman aged 60 to 75 with lung cancer. Both conserved end residues are trimmed from each CDR3. Clone size appears in some rows only: once, few, many, or a class for an expanded clone.

v_call	j_call	clone_size	cdr3_aa
TRBV3-1/TRBV3-2	TRBJ2-5	once	ASSQDGLAGAGETQY
TRBV27	TRBJ1-2	.	ASSLSGGRWGYGYT
TRBV15	TRBJ2-3	.	ATSRARGGGTDTQY
TRBV7-2	TRBJ1-1	.	ASTSYTEAF
TRBV5-1	TRBJ1-2	once	ASSLGLAGNYGYT
TRBV2	TRBJ1-6	.	ASSVGGTDNNSPLH
TRBV27	TRBJ2-2	.	ASWGGLAGATGELF
TRBV18	TRBJ1-2	.	ASSPLAREFGYT
TRBV11-2	TRBJ2-5	.	ASSLGYEGTQY
TRBV20-1	TRBJ2-7	.	SVRNYEQY
TRBV6-4	TRBJ1-1	.	ASSRGVNTEAF
TRBV29-1	TRBJ2-1	.	SVEDRAKRGVDEQF
TRBV7-9	TRBJ1-2	.	ASSLGWGTGQTDYGYT
TRBV11-2	TRBJ2-7	.	ASSLTAAFYEQY
TRBV24-1	TRBJ2-5	.	ATGTDLGTQY
TRBV11-2	TRBJ2-1	.	ASSSGPGDEQF
TRBV4-1	TRBJ1-5	few	ASSPSGGYNQPQH
TRBV3-1/TRBV3-2	TRBJ2-1	once	ASSAFSDNEQF
TRBV5-4	TRBJ1-4	.	ASSLRTGTTNEKLF
TRBV21-1	TRBJ2-7	few	AGSLRGHSYEQY
TRBV6-5	TRBJ1-2	.	ASSWDGPNYGYT
TRBV6-5	TRBJ2-1	.	ASSLTGTSDEQF
TRBV6-5	TRBJ1-4	once	ASRDRGRGEKLF
TRBV21-1	TRBJ1-3	.	ARVVEKPGNTIY
TRBV19	TRBJ2-3	few	ASSAPQEDTQY
TRBV7-3	TRBJ2-5	.	ASSLGWGPGETQY
TRBV5-1	TRBJ2-3	once	ASSLGPAGGSTDTQY
TRBV3-1/TRBV3-2	TRBJ2-1	.	ASSRGTSGDVEQF
TRBV5-4	TRBJ2-7	few	ASSPDSLGEQY
TRBV4-1	TRBJ1-2	.	ASSQAGQGSGGYT